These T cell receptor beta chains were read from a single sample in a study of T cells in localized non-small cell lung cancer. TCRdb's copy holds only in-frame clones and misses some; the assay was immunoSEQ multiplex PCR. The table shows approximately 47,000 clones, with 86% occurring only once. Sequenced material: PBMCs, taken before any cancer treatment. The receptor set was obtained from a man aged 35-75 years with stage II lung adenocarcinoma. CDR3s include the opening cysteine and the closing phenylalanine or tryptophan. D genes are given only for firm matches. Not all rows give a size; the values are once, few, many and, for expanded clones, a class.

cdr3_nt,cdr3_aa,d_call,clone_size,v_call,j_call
TGTGCCAGCAGCGTAGTGCCCCAGGGTTTAGATACGCAGTATTTT,CASSVVPQGLDTQYF,-,-,TRBV9,TRBJ2-3
TGCGCCAGCAGTCCCTCAGATCCAGGGGCTAATATCAGGAGCAATCAGCCCCAGCATTTT,CASSPSDPGANIRSNQPQHF,-,-,TRBV10-1,TRBJ1-5
TGTGCCAGCAGCTTGTCGACAGGCAATCAGCCCCAGCATTTT,CASSLSTGNQPQHF,-,-,TRBV5-6,TRBJ1-5
TGTGCCTGGAATCACGGCTCTGGGGCCAACGTCCTGACTTTC,CAWNHGSGANVLTF,-,-,TRBV30,TRBJ2-6
TGTGCCAGTAGTATTGTGGGCCCTGATCAGCCCCAGCATTTT,CASSIVGPDQPQHF,-,-,TRBV19,TRBJ1-5
TGTGCCATCAGTGACAGGGTTGGTGGCGATACGCAGTATTTT,CAISDRVGGDTQYF,-,-,TRBV10-3,TRBJ2-3
TGCGCCAGCAGCTTGACACCCGGCTACGAGGAGACCCAGTACTTC,CASSLTPGYEETQYF,-,-,TRBV5-1,TRBJ2-5
TGCGCCAGCAGCTTGGACAGCAATGAGCAGTTCTTC,CASSLDSNEQFF,-,-,TRBV5-1,TRBJ2-1
TGTGCCAGCAGCTCCCTGGGCGTGGGGAACACTGAAGCTTTCTTT,CASSSLGVGNTEAFF,-,-,TRBV5-5,TRBJ1-1
TGTGCCAGCAGTCTACCGGGGAGCGAGCAGTACTTC,CASSLPGSEQYF,-,-,TRBV5-6,TRBJ2-7
TGTGCCAGTAGTATACCCGGACCCTACGAGCAGTACTTC,CASSIPGPYEQYF,-,-,TRBV19,TRBJ2-7
TGTGCCAGCAGCCGCACTCCCTTCCGACCGTCGGATTCACCCCTCCACTTT,CASSRTPFRPSDSPLHF,-,-,TRBV9,TRBJ1-6
TGTGCCAGCATAGGTTGGGAGGACAACTCCTACGAGCAGTACTTC,CASIGWEDNSYEQYF,-,-,TRBV25-1,TRBJ2-7
TGTGCCAGCAGTGATAGTGTCTGGAACACTGAAGCTTTCTTT,CASSDSVWNTEAFF,-,few,TRBV2,TRBJ1-1
TGTGCCAGCAGCCAAGAGGATGGCACAGATACGCAGTATTTT,CASSQEDGTDTQYF,-,-,TRBV4-2,TRBJ2-3
TGTGCCAGCAGCTTGAGGGACCTTGAGCCTTATGGCTACACCTTC,CASSLRDLEPYGYTF,-,-,TRBV5-6,TRBJ1-2
TGCGCCAGCAGCCGGACTAGCGGGGCTAAGACAGATACGCAGTATTTT,CASSRTSGAKTDTQYF,TRBD2,-,TRBV5-1,TRBJ2-3
TGTGCCAGCAGTTTAAGGGGTCGGTATAATTCACCCCTCCACTTT,CASSLRGRYNSPLHF,-,-,TRBV28,TRBJ1-6
TGTGCCAGCACCACCCGACAGGGAGGATATCAGCCCCAGCATTTT,CASTTRQGGYQPQHF,TRBD1,-,TRBV28,TRBJ1-5
TGTGCCAGCAGTGAATCGATATGGAGTGGAGATACGCAGTATTTT,CASSESIWSGDTQYF,-,-,TRBV2,TRBJ2-3
TGTGCCAGCTATATCGGGACGAACATTCAGTACTTC,CASYIGTNIQYF,-,-,TRBV2,TRBJ2-4
TGTGCCAGCAGTTACTGGCAGGTCTACGGCGGGGAGCTGTTTTTT,CASSYWQVYGGELFF,-,few,TRBV6-6,TRBJ2-2
TGTGCCAGCAGGCTTGGGGGGTACGTGAACACTGAAGCTTTCTTT,CASRLGGYVNTEAFF,-,-,TRBV6-1,TRBJ1-1
TGCGCCAGCAGCGCTTTACAGTATGGCTACACCTTC,CASSALQYGYTF,-,-,TRBV5-1,TRBJ1-2
TGTGCCAGCAGCTTAGCTGGAAACACCATATATTTT,CASSLAGNTIYF,-,-,TRBV11-2,TRBJ1-3
TGTGCCTGGAGTGAAGGGAGGCACACTGAAGCTTTCTTT,CAWSEGRHTEAFF,-,few,TRBV30,TRBJ1-1
TGTGCCAGCAGGGACACTAGCGGGGGGGCCGGTGAGCAGTTCTTC,CASRDTSGGAGEQFF,TRBD2,-,TRBV5-4,TRBJ2-1
TGTGCCAGCAGTGAAATGGCAGGGGCCGAAAAACTGTTTTTT,CASSEMAGAEKLFF,-,once,TRBV25-1,TRBJ1-4
TGTGCCAGCAGCTTTAGCGGGGCGGACAATGAGCAGTTCTTC,CASSFSGADNEQFF,TRBD2,-,TRBV11-2,TRBJ2-1